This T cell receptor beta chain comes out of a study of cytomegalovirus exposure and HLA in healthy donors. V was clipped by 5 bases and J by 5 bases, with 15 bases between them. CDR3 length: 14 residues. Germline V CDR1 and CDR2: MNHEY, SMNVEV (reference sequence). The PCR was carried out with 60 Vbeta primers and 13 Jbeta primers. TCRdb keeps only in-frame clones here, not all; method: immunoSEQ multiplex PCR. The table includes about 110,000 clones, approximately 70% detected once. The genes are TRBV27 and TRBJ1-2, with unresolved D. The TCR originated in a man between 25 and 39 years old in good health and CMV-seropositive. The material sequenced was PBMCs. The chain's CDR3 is CASSPGLNFYGYTF. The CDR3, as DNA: TGTGCCAGCAGTCCTGGTCTCAACTTTTATGGCTACACCTTC.